Shown below are 12 T cell receptor beta chains from a single sample sequenced in a study of cytotoxic CD8 clonotypes in ibrutinib-treated CLL. Sequenced by immunoSEQ multiplex PCR; TCRdb stores in-frame clones only, minus some. In the table there are around 140,000 clones, about 75% of which are singletons. Here the sequenced sample was PBMCs, taken after 24 months of ibrutinib treatment. These receptors all stem from a human donor with chronic lymphocytic leukemia.

A few counts support this clone. The V and J genes are TRBV28 and TRBJ2-1; possible D gene TRBD2, 6 bases. Germline CDR1 MDHEN, CDR2 SYDVKM. V was cut by 8 bases and J by 6 bases, with 14 bases left in between. The CDR3 has 13 amino acids. DNA for the CDR3: TGTGCCAGCTCCCGGGCGCGGGGCAATGAGCAGTTCTTC. Residues: CASSRARGNEQFF. The variable domain in full, with the rest retrieved from reference TRBV28 and TRBJ2-1, is DVKVTQSSRYLVKRTGEKVFLECVQDMDHENMFWYRQDPGLGLRLIYFSYDVKMKEKGDIPEGYSVSREKKERFSLILESASTNQTSMYLCASSRARGNEQFFGPGTRLTVL.

This clone was recorded once. V gene TRBV18 combines with J gene TRBJ1-1; D gene ambiguous. Germline V CDR1 and CDR2: KGHSH, LQKENI. V shed 2 bases and J shed 0 bases, with 13 bases lying between them. CDR3 length: 16 residues. The CDR3 sequence is CASSPGEGAMNTEAFF. In nucleotides, the CDR3 is TGTGCCAGCTCACCAGGGGAGGGTGCAATGAACACTGAAGCTTTCTTT.

V is TRBV10-3 and J is TRBJ1-5; TRBD1 is a possible D gene (6 bases). Trimming removed 10 bases at V and 0 bases at J, with 19 bases between. The CDR3 is 16 residues long. The germline CDR1 and CDR2 sequences are ENHRY and SYGVKD. The CDR3 protein is CATSSGGRNSNQPQHF. CDR3 DNA: TGTGCCACGTCCTCCGGGGGGCGGAATAGCAATCAGCCCCAGCATTTT.

The chain joins TRBV19 to TRBJ1-1; D is unresolved. Trimming stripped 5 bases from V and 2 bases from J, with 15 bases between. The CDR3 length is 15 residues. In germline, CDR1 is LNHDA, CDR2 SQIVND (reference sequence). The CDR3 DNA sequence: TGTGCCAGTAGTCGGCGGGCAGCTTCTAACACTGAAGCTTTCTTT. It encodes CASSRRAASNTEAFF.

The rearrangement joins TRBV5-1 to TRBJ2-5, with TRBD2 as a possible D gene (6 bases). This CDR3 comprises 13 residues. V lost 3 bases, J lost 2 bases, and 8 bases lay in between. Germline V CDR1 and CDR2: SGHRS, YFSETQ. The CDR3 bases are TGCGCCAGCAGCTCAGGGACTCAAGAGACCCAGTACTTC. Its protein product is CASSSGTQETQYF.

Here the CDR3 reads CASSIGGSAGYTF. In nucleotides, the CDR3 is TGTGCCAGTAGTATTGGGGGGAGCGCGGGCTACACCTTC. The chain carries TRBV19 and TRBJ1-2; perhaps TRBD1 as D (5 bases). Germline CDR1 reads LNHDA; CDR2 reads SQIVND (reference sequence). The CDR3 consists of 13 residues. V lost 3 bases, J lost 8 bases, and 13 bases lay in between.

This chain joins TRBV7-3 and TRBJ1-4; no clear D gene. Germline V gene lookup returns CDR1 SGHTA and CDR2 FQGTGA. V was trimmed by 1 base and J by 3 bases, leaving 9 bases between them. The CDR3 runs to 15 residues. Here the CDR3 reads CASSLMAGPNEKLFF. The CDR3 DNA reads TGTGCCAGCAGCTTAATGGCAGGACCTAATGAAAAACTGTTTTTT.

The chain recombines TRBV2 with TRBJ2-5; weak D call: TRBD2 (5 bases). The CDR3 runs to 15 residues. The V gene lost 3 bases and the J gene lost 5 bases, with 16 bases spanning the gap. The germline CDR1 and CDR2 sequences are SNHLY and FYNNEI. The CDR3 DNA follows: TGTGCCAGCAGTGATGGGCAGCCGGGGTTGGAGACCCAGTACTTC. Amino acid sequence: CASSDGQPGLETQYF.

This clone was found a few times. This rearrangement joins TRBV9 to TRBJ1-2; no clear D. Germline CDR1 and CDR2: SGDLS and YYNGEE. This CDR3 has 14 amino acids. V lost 7 bases, J lost 2 bases, and 15 bases lay in between. The CDR3 loop is CASRPGNANYGYTF. In nucleotides, the CDR3 is TGTGCCAGCCGACCGGGGAATGCAAACTATGGCTACACCTTC.

This clone was seen just once. The J gene is TRBJ2-7, the V gene TRBV18, with D tentatively TRBD1 (5 bases). Trimming stripped 4 bases from V and 2 bases from J, with 12 bases between. The germline gives CDR1 KGHSH, CDR2 LQKENI. There are 14 residues in the CDR3. DNA for the CDR3: TGTGCCAGCTCACTTTTGCAGGGTCCCTACGAGCAGTACTTC. Its translation: CASSLLQGPYEQYF. Full variable domain (rest looked up from reference TRBV18 and TRBJ2-7): NAGVMQNPRHLVRRRGQEARLRCSPMKGHSHVYWYRQLPEEGLKFMVYLQKENIIDESGMPKERFSAEFPKEGPSILRIQQVVRGDSAAYFCASSLLQGPYEQYFGPGTRLTVT.

The chain employs TRBV19 and TRBJ2-2, with a tentative D call TRBD1 (5 bases). Between the trimmed V and J ends, which lost 6 bases and 6 bases, there was a span of 14 bases. The CDR3 runs to 14 residues. CDR1 and CDR2 (germline): LNHDA, SQIVND (reference sequence). The CDR3 region is CASSPGYEAGELFF. DNA for the CDR3: TGTGCCAGTAGCCCAGGGTACGAGGCCGGGGAGCTGTTTTTT.

This clone has at least ten counts. This chain links TRBV5-6 with TRBJ1-2; TRBD1 matches at 7 bases. Germline trimming cut 1 base from V and 8 bases from J; bases unmatched to any gene: 14. The germline CDR1 and CDR2 sequences are SGHDT and YYEEEE. The CDR3 covers 16 residues. The CDR3 bases are TGTGCCAGCAGCTTGTTGGGGTGGACAGGTCCAGGGGGCTACACCTTC. Amino acids: CASSLLGWTGPGGYTF.